This TCR beta chain derives from a study of T cells in Graves' hyperthyroidism and ophthalmopathy (dated by TCRdb to the late 2010s). Background for the entire study: Peripheral blood samples were taken at the time of initial diagnosis, prior to any treatment. In addition, the study compared T-cell repertoires in thyroid tissue and in blood from six Graves' hyperthyroidism patients. After blood sampling, hyperthyroidism patients were treated with methimazole at a starting dose of 30 mg daily, and ophthalmopathy patients were treated with high-dose intravenous methylprednisolone. TCR Vbeta CDR3 sequencing of some 140 peripheral blood samples (over 40 ophthalmopathy, 75 or so hyperthyroidism and around 17 progressor patients) is reported in the paper. Prospective prediction of ophthalmopathy was tested in an independent validation cohort consisting of 18 to 20 hyperthyroidism patients and some 15 patients who later progressed to ophthalmopathy. TCR V-J signatures able to tell the groups apart were searched for in a discovery cohort of 100 patients, of whom approximately 40 had Graves' ophthalmopathy and about 60 had stable Graves' hyperthyroidism. The 95 to 100 discovery patients were randomly divided into training and test sets at a 7:3 ratio. Results and caveats for the whole study, not just this receptor: A model built on a 13 V-J signature distinguished ophthalmopathy from stable hyperthyroidism, reaching around 90% sensitivity and around 82% specificity in cross-validation and 80%/75% in testing. Most expanded thyroid clonotypes (frequency above 0.001) were also found in blood, which suggests that blood repertoires may mirror thyroid immune responses. No statistical method was used to fix the sample size in advance, and group allocation was not hidden from the investigators. In validation, progression to ophthalmopathy was predicted by the model with 55% to 71% sensitivity and 72.22% specificity, a median of 6.5 months before onset.

Graves' hyperthyroidism was defined as stable when no progression to ophthalmopathy occurred over 18 months of follow-up. Hyperthyroidism patients were newly diagnosed, with disease duration under 2 months, and aged 18 to 65 years. Patients with uncontrolled infections, other autoimmune diseases, pregnancy or lactation were excluded. Diagnoses relied on clinical symptoms, serum thyroxine and TRAb, thyroid ultrasound and orbital computed tomography. PBMCs were isolated from more than 8 ml of fresh peripheral blood by Ficoll-Paque density gradient centrifugation. Total RNA was extracted with Trizol reagent, and quality was checked on an Agilent 2100 Bioanalyzer. The TCR beta CDR3 regions were amplified from the RNA transcripts. A first-round RT-PCR of the TCR CDR3 used the HTBI primer set with the Qiagen OneStep RT-PCR kit. The libraries were constructed in a second round of multiplex PCR and then size-selected and purified. Libraries were sequenced paired-end with 100 bp reads on an Illumina HiSeq2000. Regarding the original processing steps: SOAPnuke was used to process the raw data, throwing out any read that contained adapters or uncalled bases, had a mean Phred below 15, or lacked an exact constant-primer or identifier match. High-quality paired reads were merged with COPE v1.2.5, and unique nucleotide sequences were defined as clonotypes. MiTCR v1.1 was used to align clonotypes to the IMGT TRBV, TRBD and TRBJ reference segments. Only V-J combinations with frequency above 0.0001, covering approximately 99% of repertoires, were analysed. The TCS score was defined as F50 (clonal expansion) divided by E x V (chaos), with BLOSUM62-based TCRdist calculated between CDR3 peptides within each V-J. Welch's t-statistics and random forest reduced fewer than 600 V-J features to 13, which were used in a naive Bayes classifier (R e1071). The Morisita-Horn index was used to measure how similar the thyroid and blood repertoires were. TCRdb trimmed the raw reads at Q25, called clones with MiXCR and kept productive beta chains. Rows with one shared CDR3 protein collapse into an entry with the most common genes and DNA. The V and J calls were not made by the authors but by TCRdb's processing. Within this sample are under 130,000 distinct CDR3 sequences, with over 45% of them counted one time only. Approximately 24% of the sample comes from the top ten.

Details on this clonotype: Its antigen remains unidentified. Within one base of it there is no much larger clone, and no base qualities were kept.

After removal of 5 bases from V and 0 bases from J, the junction retains 7 bases not matched to a gene. The germline V gene encodes CDR1 SGHAT and CDR2 FQDESV (reference sequence). CDR3 length: 18 amino acids, cysteine to phenylalanine. Solely the CDR3 DNA is kept, with 54 bases framed from the first base. This TCR was sampled from a middle-aged man with Graves' hyperthyroidism. Sequenced sample: blood. The rearranged chain carries TRBV11-1 and TRBJ1-6; the junction holds 10 bases that match TRBD1. The CDR3 region reads CASSRDRGLSSYNSPLHF. The DNA sequence is as follows: TGTGCCAGCAGCCGGGACAGGGGCTTATCCTCCTATAATTCACCCCTCCACTTT. Where the CDR3 stops, the reference TRBV11-1 and TRBJ1-6 genes take over; the full variable domain is EAEVAQSPRYKITEKSQAVAFWCDPISGHATLYWYRQILGQGPELLVQFQDESVVDDSQLPKDRFSAERLKGVDSTLKIQPAELGDSAMYLCASSRDRGLSSYNSPLHFGNGTRLTVT.